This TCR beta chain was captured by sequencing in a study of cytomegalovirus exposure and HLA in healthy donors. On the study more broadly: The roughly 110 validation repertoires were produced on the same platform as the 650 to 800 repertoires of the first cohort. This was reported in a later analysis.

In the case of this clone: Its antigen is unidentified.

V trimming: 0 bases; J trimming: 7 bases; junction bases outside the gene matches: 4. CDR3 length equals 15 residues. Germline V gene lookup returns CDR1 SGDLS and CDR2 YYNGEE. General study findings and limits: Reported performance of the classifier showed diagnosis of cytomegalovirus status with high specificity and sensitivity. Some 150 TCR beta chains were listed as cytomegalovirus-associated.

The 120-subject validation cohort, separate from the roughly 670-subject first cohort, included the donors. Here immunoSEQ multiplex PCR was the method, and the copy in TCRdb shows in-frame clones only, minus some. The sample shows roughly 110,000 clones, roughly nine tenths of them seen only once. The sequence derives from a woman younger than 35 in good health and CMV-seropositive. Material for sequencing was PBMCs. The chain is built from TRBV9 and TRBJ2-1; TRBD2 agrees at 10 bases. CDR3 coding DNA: TGTGCCAGCAGCGTAGAAGCGGGGGGGAGGAATGAGCAGTTCTTC. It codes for CASSVEAGGRNEQFF. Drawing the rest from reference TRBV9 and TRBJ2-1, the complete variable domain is DSGVTQTPKHLITATGQRVTLRCSPRSGDLSVYWYQQSLDQGLQFLIQYYNGEERAKGNILERFSAQQFPDLHSELNLSSLELGDSALYFCASSVEAGGRNEQFFGPGTRLTVL.